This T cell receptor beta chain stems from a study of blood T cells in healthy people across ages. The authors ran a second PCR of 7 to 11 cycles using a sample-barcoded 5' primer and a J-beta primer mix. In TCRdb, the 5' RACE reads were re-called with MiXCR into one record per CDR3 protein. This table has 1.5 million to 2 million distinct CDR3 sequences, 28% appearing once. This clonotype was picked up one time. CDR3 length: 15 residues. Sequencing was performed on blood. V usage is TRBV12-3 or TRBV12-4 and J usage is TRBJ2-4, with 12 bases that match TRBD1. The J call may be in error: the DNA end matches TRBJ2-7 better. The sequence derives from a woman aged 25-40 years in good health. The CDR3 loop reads CASRRTGTGGNEQYF. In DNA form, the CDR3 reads TGTGCCAGCAGACGTACCGGGACAGGGGGCAACGAGCAGTACTTC.